The 28 T cell receptor beta chains listed next were all sequenced from one sample in a study of regulatory T cells in long-lasting Graves disease. Researchers made TCR beta libraries by using iRepertoire HTBI primers and running Arm-PCR on CDR3 regions. In TCRdb, the multiplex PCR reads were re-called with MiXCR into one record per CDR3 protein. The table has 530,000 or so distinct CDR3 sequences, 13% seen once. Stated time point: newly diagnosed GD, antithyroid drugs for less than 3 months. With RNA extracted from PBMCs as input, the TCR library was made. This sample also belongs to another study, concerning T cells in Graves' hyperthyroidism and ophthalmopathy.

The source material was peripheral blood mononuclear cells (PBMCs), sampled at new diagnosis, from a patient treated with antithyroid drugs. The receptors come from a man younger than 45 with Graves disease.

V gene TRBV29-1 combines with J gene TRBJ2-7, with TRBD1 matching 8 bases. V shed 6 bases, J shed 8 bases, and the junction held 6 bases outside the gene matches. The length of the CDR3 is 11 residues. CDR1 SQVTM and CDR2 ANQGSEA come from the germline V gene. The CDR3 nucleotides are TGCAGCGTCGACAGGGGCGGGAAGCAGTACTTC. Translating gives CSVDRGGKQYF.

This clonotype appeared many times. V is TRBV29-1 and J is TRBJ2-3, with no clear D. CDR1 is SQVTM, CDR2 ANQGSEA, per germline. V was clipped by 6 bases and J by 1 base, with 8 bases between them. CDR3 length equals 12 residues. The CDR3 region has the DNA TGCAGCGTGGCTAGTCGCACAGATACGCAGTATTTT. Its protein product is CSVASRTDTQYF.

This clonotype has a count of ten or more. CDR3 bases: TGTGCCAGCAGTTACGCCAGAGGGGGACTAAACTATGGCTACACCTTC. Residues: CASSYARGGLNYGYTF. V usage is TRBV6-5 and J usage is TRBJ1-2, with D maybe TRBD1 (6 bases). CDR1 is MNHEY and CDR2 is SVGAGI in the germline V gene. The CDR3 loop spans 16 amino acids. V was cut by 2 bases and J by 2 bases, with 15 bases left in between.

The sample holds many counts of this clonotype. This rearrangement joins TRBV6-1 to TRBJ1-6; 8 positions agree with TRBD1. The V gene end was trimmed by 7 bases and the J gene end by 8 bases; junction bases not matched to a gene: 10. Germline V gene sequence: CDR1 MNHNS, CDR2 SASEGT. The CDR3 spans 15 residues. This CDR3 reads CASTDEDRVDSPLHF. DNA of the CDR3: TGTGCCAGCACCGACGAGGACAGGGTGGATTCACCCCTCCACTTT.

The rearrangement joins TRBV18 to TRBJ2-2; D not certain. The germline V gene encodes CDR1 KGHSH and CDR2 LQKENI. CDR3 length: 13 amino acids. Trimming pared 8 bases from V and 8 bases from J, leaving 15 bases between. CDR3 sequence reads: CASEDPLRGELFF. CDR3 sequence (DNA): TGTGCCAGCGAGGACCCTCTTAGGGGGGAGCTGTTTTTT.

This clonotype has a count of ten or more. The genes are TRBV20-1 and TRBJ1-3, with D unresolved. The CDR3 has 14 amino acids. Trimming pared 0 bases from V and 2 bases from J, leaving 8 bases between. The V gene's germline CDR1 is DFQATT and CDR2 SNEGSKA (reference sequence). The CDR3 here is CSAREPNAGNTIYF. As DNA, the CDR3 is TGCAGTGCTAGAGAACCAAATGCTGGAAACACCATATATTTT.

This clonotype was observed many times. The gene calls are TRBV11-1 and TRBJ2-1, with D perhaps TRBD2 (6 bases). Germline loops: CDR1 SGHAT, CDR2 FQDESV (reference sequence). V was pared by 4 bases and J by 3 bases, with 13 bases between. CDR3 length equals 15 residues. The CDR3 here is CASSSKRVSYNEQFF. The CDR3 DNA is TGTGCCAGCAGCTCCAAGCGGGTCAGCTACAATGAGCAGTTCTTC.

In regard to this clonotype: It may be a read error: a sequence one base away is much more abundant. The CDR3 sequence: CSAPRLAGSLLQETQYF. The CDR3 bases are TGCAGTGCTCCTCGACTAGCGGGAAGCCTACTCCAAGAGACCCAGTACTTC. The genes are TRBV20-1 and TRBJ2-5, with TRBD2 matching 11 bases. Germline loops: CDR1 DFQATT, CDR2 SNEGSKA (reference sequence). The CDR3 totals 17 residues. The ends lost 5 bases at V and 1 base at J; junction bases unmatched: 12.

This clonotype came up many times. The chain uses TRBV19 and TRBJ1-5; D gene uncertain. Germline lookup yields CDR1 LNHDA and CDR2 SQIVND (reference sequence). Deletions cut 3 bases from V and 7 bases from J, with 10 bases between. The CDR3 totals 13 residues. CDR3 in DNA: TGTGCCAGTAGTATGGGGTCGGGGCAGCCCCAGCATTTT. Residues: CASSMGSGQPQHF.

The sample holds a few counts of this clonotype. The junction departs from germline at one end; a sequencing error may be responsible. The chain couples TRBV6-1 to TRBJ2-1; D remains unclear. This CDR3 has 14 amino acids. Per germline, CDR1 MNHNS and CDR2 SASEGT. The CDR3 spells CASRLRILNNGQFF. CDR3 in DNA: TGTGCCAGCAGGCTGCGAATTCTAAACAATGGGCAGTTCTTC.

The chain combines TRBV18 with TRBJ2-1; 10 bases match TRBD2. Trimming removed 3 bases from V and 3 bases from J; junction bases left unmatched: 5. CDR3 length: 16 residues. Looked up from germline, CDR1 is KGHSH and CDR2 is LQKENI. DNA for the CDR3: TGTGCCAGCTCACCCAGGACTAGCGGAAACTACAATGAGCAGTTCTTC. As protein: CASSPRTSGNYNEQFF.

The chain has TRBV7-7 and TRBJ2-5; TRBD1 might be the D (5 bases). The length of the CDR3 is 13 residues. Germline CDR1 is SSHAT and CDR2 is FNYEAQ (reference sequence). The germline V and J ends were trimmed by 4 bases and 5 bases, with 11 bases remaining between them. The CDR3 nucleotides are TGTGCCAGCAGCTCGGGCCCAGGGGAGACCCAGTACTTC. This encodes CASSSGPGETQYF.

The chain links TRBV7-2 to TRBJ2-1; D is uncertain. Germline V lookup: CDR1 SGHTA, CDR2 FQGNSA. The V end was cut by 5 bases, the J end by 5 bases, with 7 bases between. This CDR3 contains 12 residues. CDR3 loop: CASSRYDNEQFF. As DNA, the CDR3 is TGTGCCAGCAGCCGCTATGACAATGAGCAGTTCTTC.

This clonotype was found many times. DNA for the CDR3: TGTGCCAGCAGTTTCGGGCTTTACTACGAGCAGTACTTC. Its protein is CASSFGLYYEQYF. The chain uses TRBV27 and TRBJ2-7; D uncertain. The germline gives CDR1 MNHEY, CDR2 SMNVEV (reference sequence). V lost 3 bases to trimming and J lost 3 bases, with 9 bases between them. CDR3 length equals 13 residues.

The chain uses TRBV6-9 and TRBJ2-5, with TRBD1 matching 8 bases. Unmatched junction bases numbered 9, after V lost 4 bases and J lost 5 bases. This CDR3 spans 15 amino acids. Per germline, CDR1 MNHGY and CDR2 SVAAGI. The CDR3 loop reads CASSWVQGVQETQYF. CDR3 sequence (DNA): TGTGCCAGCAGTTGGGTACAGGGGGTACAGGAGACCCAGTACTTC.

The chain recombines TRBV15 with TRBJ2-3, with TRBD1 matching 8 bases. V lost 4 bases to trimming and J lost 3 bases; unmatched junction nucleotides: 9. This CDR3 comprises 16 residues. Germline CDR1 LNHNV, CDR2 YYDKDF (reference sequence). This chain's CDR3 is CATSTQTGVVTDTQYF. CDR3 coding DNA: TGTGCCACCAGCACCCAGACAGGGGTAGTAACAGATACGCAGTATTTT.

Comment on this clonotype: This sequence may be a read error, since a much larger clone differs from it by one base. V is TRBV7-9 and J is TRBJ2-5; 7 bases align to TRBD2. The V gene's germline CDR1 is SEHNR and CDR2 FQNEAQ (reference sequence). There are 16 residues in the CDR3. CDR3 loop: CVSSLVRSGGQETQYF. The CDR3 region has the DNA TGTGTCAGCAGCTTAGTTCGTTCGGGGGGCCAAGAGACCCAGTACTTC.

J is TRBJ2-3 and V is TRBV29-1, with 9 nucleotides matching TRBD1. Germline trimming cut 0 bases from V and 4 bases from J; bases unmatched to any gene: 11. The CDR3 is 17 amino acids. The germline V gene has CDR1 SQVTM and CDR2 ANQGSEA. The chain's CDR3 is CSVEDRTGASYPDTQYF. In DNA, the CDR3 is TGCAGCGTTGAAGACAGGACAGGGGCCTCTTATCCAGATACGCAGTATTTT.

The J gene is TRBJ2-1, the V gene TRBV29-1; maybe TRBD1 (6 bases). V lost 7 bases to trimming and J lost 2 bases, with 12 bases between them. The CDR3 covers 13 residues. Germline loops: CDR1 SQVTM, CDR2 ANQGSEA. CDR3 amino acids: CSDATGTYNEQFF. CDR3 DNA: TGCAGCGATGCTACAGGGACCTACAATGAGCAGTTCTTC.

Concerning this clonotype itself: A single base separates this from a much larger clone, so it may be a read error. The chain carries TRBV29-1 and TRBJ2-2; perhaps TRBD1 as D (5 bases). The CDR3 is 16 residues long. Germline V gene data show CDR1 as SQVTM and CDR2 as ANQGSEA. Between the trimmed V and J ends, which lost 7 bases and 1 base, there was a span of 19 bases. The CDR3 reads CSAERQGGMNTGELFF. CDR3 DNA sequence: TGCAGCGCTGAGAGGCAGGGTGGTATGAACACCGGGGAGCTGTTTTTT.

In this sample, this clonotype turned up many times. This chain uses TRBV27 with TRBJ1-2; unclear D gene. The CDR3 runs to 15 residues. Germline CDR1 and CDR2: MNHEY and SMNVEV (reference sequence). Trimming took off 1 base at V and 4 bases at J, with 13 bases between the two ends. This chain's CDR3 is CASSLFPRTSYGYTF. The CDR3 nucleotides read TGTGCCAGCAGTTTATTTCCAAGGACCAGCTATGGCTACACCTTC.

This clonotype showed up many times. J is TRBJ1-5 and V is TRBV18; possibly TRBD1 for D (6 bases). Trimming removed 3 bases from V and 5 bases from J, with 11 bases in between. Germline V gene data show CDR1 as KGHSH and CDR2 as LQKENI. The CDR3 loop spans 14 amino acids. The DNA for the CDR3 is TGTGCCAGCTCACCCCGACAGGAATATCAGCCCCAGCATTTT. As protein: CASSPRQEYQPQHF. The entire variable domain, with the rest obtained from reference TRBV18 and TRBJ1-5, is as follows: NAGVMQNPRHLVRRRGQEARLRCSPMKGHSHVYWYRQLPEEGLKFMVYLQKENIIDESGMPKERFSAEFPKEGPSILRIQQVVRGDSAAYFCASSPRQEYQPQHFGDGTRLSIL.

This clonotype was found many times. The chain uses TRBV5-1 and TRBJ1-4; TRBD1 agrees at 9 bases. The V segment lost 4 bases and the J segment 5 bases; nucleotides outside the gene matches: 6. The V gene's germline CDR1 is SGHRS and CDR2 YFSETQ. The CDR3 extends over 15 amino acids. The CDR3 reads CASSATGTGNEKLFF. CDR3 nucleotide sequence: TGCGCCAGCAGCGCCACCGGGACAGGGAATGAAAAACTGTTTTTT.

About this clonotype itself: With only one base between it and a far larger clone, this is likely a read error. The chain uses TRBV10-3 and TRBJ1-2; 7 bases line up with TRBD1. Germline V CDR1 and CDR2: ENHRY, SYGVKD. This CDR3 is built from 14 residues. The CDR3 spells CANSEGQANYGYTF. CDR3 nucleotides: TGTGCCAACAGTGAAGGACAGGCTAACTATGGCTACACCTTC.

This clonotype was seen at least ten times. The CDR3 DNA reads TGCAGTGCTGCCGGAGACTCCTACGAGCAGTACTTC. As protein: CSAAGDSYEQYF. This chain uses TRBV20-1 with TRBJ2-7; D not certain. The germline CDR1 and CDR2 sequences are DFQATT and SNEGSKA (reference sequence). Between the trimmed V and J ends, which lost 5 bases and 0 bases, there was a span of 8 bases. The CDR3 extends over 12 amino acids.

Points on this clonotype: The junction departs from the called germline gene at one end, perhaps through a read error. V and J are TRBV5-4 and TRBJ2-1; D perhaps matches TRBD2 (6 bases). CDR1 SGHNT and CDR2 YYREEE come from the germline V gene (reference sequence). This CDR3 contains 12 residues. The CDR3 protein is CASSKRTGTPIF. The CDR3 nucleotides are TGTGCCAGCAGCAAAAGAACCGGGACTCCAATCTTC.

This clonotype was recorded a few times. The CDR3 nucleotides are TGTGCCAGCAGCGTAGAGGCGCCGGATACGCAGTATTTT. This sequence encodes CASSVEAPDTQYF. The chain has TRBV9 and TRBJ2-3; unclear D gene. The V and J ends lost 0 bases and 6 bases respectively, with 8 bases between them. CDR3 size: 13 residues. CDR1 SGDLS and CDR2 YYNGEE come from the germline V gene. Looking up the rest from reference TRBV9 and TRBJ2-3 gives the full variable domain: DSGVTQTPKHLITATGQRVTLRCSPRSGDLSVYWYQQSLDQGLQFLIQYYNGEERAKGNILERFSAQQFPDLHSELNLSSLELGDSALYFCASSVEAPDTQYFGPGTRLTVL.

In this sample, this clonotype turned up many times. CDR3 coding DNA: TGTGCCAGCAGTGACTCGGTCCTGGGACACCGATATGGCTACACCTTC. Its translation is CASSDSVLGHRYGYTF. The V call is TRBV6-4, the J call TRBJ1-2; tentatively, D is TRBD1 (6 bases). CDR3 length: 16 residues. CDR1 and CDR2 (germline): MRHNA, SNTAGT. V dropped 0 bases and J dropped 5 bases, with 16 bases sitting between them.